The subject of this entry is one TCR beta chain. This sample stems from a study of blood T cell repertoires in COVID-19. Some clones are missing from TCRdb's copy, which holds only in-frame ones; the method was immunoSEQ multiplex PCR. Of about 23,000 clones detected, 75% to 95% appear once; the ten largest clones hold about 18%. The sample taken for sequencing was peripheral blood. The clonotype comes from a human donor in a cohort sampled during active COVID-19.

CDR3 sequence: CASSRRQEAFF. The CDR3 DNA reads TGTGCCAGCAGTAGAAGACAGGAAGCTTTCTTT. The chain employs TRBV12-3 or TRBV12-4 and TRBJ1-1; possible D gene TRBD1, 5 bases. The V end was cut by 5 bases, the J end by 8 bases, with 9 bases between. The CDR3 has 11 amino acids.